Listed below are T cell receptor beta chains from one sample, sequenced in a study of early T cells in non-severe SARS-CoV-2 infection. TCRdb redid the calling of the 5' RACE reads with MiXCR, one entry per CDR3 protein. Counted here are more than 45,000 distinct CDR3 sequences, roughly 13% occurring once; the ten biggest clones make up approximately 4.8%. The material sequenced was whole blood. The receptors come from an adult who was a healthcare worker with PCR-confirmed SARS-CoV-2 infection or an uninfected control (not recorded which). Both conserved end residues are part of each CDR3. D genes are given only for firm matches. Where a row states a size, it is once, few, many or the class of an expanded clone; other rows omit it.

d_call,cdr3_length,j_call,clone_size,v_call,cdr3_nt,cdr3_aa
.,17,TRBJ1-1,few,TRBV12-3/TRBV12-4,TGTGCCAGCAGCCCCAGGCAGGGTATAAGGTCGAACACTGAAGCTTTCTTT,CASSPRQGIRSNTEAFF
.,13,TRBJ1-2,few,TRBV19,TGTGCCAGTAGTATGGCCAGGAACTATGGCTACACCTTC,CASSMARNYGYTF
.,13,TRBJ2-5,many,TRBV6-2/TRBV6-3,TGTGCCAGCAAGGACCCCAACCAAGAGACCCAGTACTTC,CASKDPNQETQYF
.,10,TRBJ1-2,many,TRBV10-3,TGTGCCATAGGGGTTAATGGCTACACCTTC,CAIGVNGYTF
.,13,TRBJ1-2,few,TRBV25-1,TGTGCCAGCAGTTTGGCAGGGGCGGACGGCTACACCTTC,CASSLAGADGYTF
.,14,TRBJ2-1,many,TRBV14,TGTGCCAGCAATCCAACCGGAAGTTACAATGAGCAGTTCTTC,CASNPTGSYNEQFF
.,14,TRBJ2-1,many,TRBV6-1,TGTGCCAGCAGCCGGGACCCAAACGGGAATGAGCAGTTCTTC,CASSRDPNGNEQFF
TRBD1,15,TRBJ2-3,many,TRBV15,TGTGCCACCAGCAGCGGGACAGGGGGGAGAGATACGCAGTATTTT,CATSSGTGGRDTQYF
.,14,TRBJ2-7,.,TRBV19,TGTGCCAGTAGTATGGATAGGATCTCCTACGAGCAGTACTTC,CASSMDRISYEQYF
.,13,TRBJ2-5,.,TRBV18,TGTGCCAGCTCACAGGCGGGCCAAGAGACCCAGTACTTC,CASSQAGQETQYF
.,14,TRBJ1-3,.,TRBV20-1,TGCAGTGCTCCTTCGGGGGCGCGAGGAAACACCATATATTTT,CSAPSGARGNTIYF
.,12,TRBJ2-3,.,TRBV6-5,TGTGCCAGCAGCCAAACCACAGATACGCAGTATTTT,CASSQTTDTQYF
.,17,TRBJ2-2,few,TRBV15,TGTGCCACCAGCAGAGGGGACACCATCGCGAACACCGGGGAGCTGTTTTTT,CATSRGDTIANTGELFF
.,13,TRBJ2-2,many,TRBV9,TGTGCCAGCAGCGTACCGCTCACCGGGGAGCTGTTTTTT,CASSVPLTGELFF
.,13,TRBJ2-1,many,TRBV2,TGTGCCAGCAGTCCGGGGACGGGGCGGGAGCAGTTCTTC,CASSPGTGREQFF
.,15,TRBJ2-7,few,TRBV27,TGTGCCAGCAGTTTGGGTCGGGGGCGGACCTACGAGCAGTACTTC,CASSLGRGRTYEQYF
TRBD1,14,TRBJ1-3,many,TRBV4-1,TGCGCCAGCAGATCCGGGACAGGGCGGGACACCATATATTTT,CASRSGTGRDTIYF
TRBD1,15,TRBJ1-6,few,TRBV30,TGTGCCTGGAAGTTCGGGGACAGGGAGGATTCACCCCTCCACTTT,CAWKFGDREDSPLHF
.,13,TRBJ1-3,many,TRBV20-1,TGCAGTGCAATAGGGAGCTCTGGAAACACCATATATTTT,CSAIGSSGNTIYF
TRBD1,16,TRBJ1-2,.,TRBV18,TGTGCCAGCTCACCGTCATTAGTAAAGACAGGGGACGGCTACACCTTC,CASSPSLVKTGDGYTF
TRBD2,17,TRBJ2-1,.,TRBV7-9,TGTGCCAGCAGCTTATCGACCGGGACTAGCGGTTACAATGAGCAGTTCTTC,CASSLSTGTSGYNEQFF
TRBD1,15,TRBJ1-5,.,TRBV12-3/TRBV12-4,TGTGCCAGCAGTTTAGGGACAGGGGTCAGCCAGCCCCAGCATTTT,CASSLGTGVSQPQHF
TRBD1,13,TRBJ2-3,.,TRBV2,TGTGCCAGCAGAGGACAGGGAGCAGATACGCAGTATTTT,CASRGQGADTQYF